Presented here are 19 T cell receptor beta chains from one specimen sequenced in a study of cytomegalovirus exposure and HLA in healthy donors. Sequencing was performed with immunoSEQ multiplex PCR; in TCRdb, only in-frame clones are kept and a portion is missing. The sample holds 250,000 to 350,000 clones; 75% to 90% are singletons and the top ten take about 1.2%. Sequenced input: PBMCs. These receptors came from a woman aged 25 to 39 in good health and CMV-seropositive.

Comments on this clone: The same CDR3 also results from other DNA sequences found in this sample. The chain joins TRBV28 to TRBJ1-2; TRBD1 matches at 9 bases. This CDR3 contains 14 residues. The trim removed 5 bases at V and 3 bases at J, leaving 4 bases unmatched. Germline CDR1 is MDHEN and CDR2 is SYDVKM. DNA for the CDR3: TGTGCCAGCAGTCCGCGGACAGGGGACTATGGCTACACCTTC. Amino acid sequence: CASSPRTGDYGYTF.

The chain joins TRBV29-1 to TRBJ2-7; perhaps TRBD1 as D (5 bases). This CDR3 spans 11 amino acids. The germline CDR1 and CDR2 sequences are SQVTM and ANQGSEA. V was shortened by 6 bases and J by 0 bases, with 6 bases between the two germline ends. The DNA for the CDR3 is TGCAGCGTCCAGGGCTCCTACGAGCAGTACTTC. Its protein is CSVQGSYEQYF.

The genes are TRBV30 and TRBJ2-2, with D unclear. The CDR3 loop spans 13 amino acids. From germline, CDR1 is GTSNPN and CDR2 SVGIG (reference sequence). Trimming removed 6 bases at V and 2 bases at J, with 10 bases between. The CDR3 region is CACPAYNTGELFF. The CDR3 DNA is TGTGCCTGCCCGGCCTACAACACCGGGGAGCTGTTTTTT.

A note on this clone: Other DNA variants within this sample encode the same CDR3. J is TRBJ1-1 and V is TRBV5-1; the D gene is possibly TRBD1 (5 bases). CDR1 and CDR2 from the germline V gene are SGHRS and YFSETQ. V dropped 4 bases and J dropped 0 bases, with 10 bases sitting between them. The CDR3 length is 14 residues. CDR3 residues: CASSQGVMNTEAFF. CDR3 nucleotide sequence: TGCGCCAGCAGCCAAGGGGTAATGAACACTGAAGCTTTCTTT.

The chain employs TRBV29-1 and TRBJ1-2, with TRBD1 as a possible D gene (5 bases). CDR3 length equals 15 residues. Germline CDR1 is SQVTM and CDR2 is ANQGSEA. V dropped 3 bases and J dropped 4 bases, with 18 bases sitting between them. The CDR3 loop is CSVEGGGFLSYGYTF. The DNA of the CDR3 is TGCAGCGTTGAGGGGGGAGGTTTCCTATCCTATGGCTACACCTTC.

J is TRBJ2-1 and V is TRBV5-1; a possible D gene is TRBD1 (6 bases). Trimming removed 1 base at V and 7 bases at J, with 9 bases between. The germline gives CDR1 SGHRS, CDR2 YFSETQ. The CDR3 consists of 13 residues. CDR3 region: CASSLTRGNEQFF. As DNA, the CDR3 is TGCGCCAGCAGCTTGACCAGGGGTAATGAGCAGTTCTTC.

The J gene is TRBJ1-5, the V gene TRBV30; 7 nucleotides agree with TRBD1. The germline V gene has CDR1 GTSNPN and CDR2 SVGIG (reference sequence). The J segment lost 4 bases and the V segment lost 4 bases, leaving 10 bases of the junction unmatched. This CDR3 is built from 15 residues. This CDR3 is CAWTGGGRRNQPQHF. The CDR3 nucleotides are TGTGCCTGGACGGGAGGGGGCAGGAGAAATCAGCCCCAGCATTTT.

The CDR3 nucleotides read TGTGCCAGCAGCGTATTTTGGGGACAAAACCACTCTGGGGCCAACGTCCTGACTTTC. The encoded protein is CASSVFWGQNHSGANVLTF. The J gene is TRBJ2-6, the V gene TRBV9; tentative D call: TRBD1 (6 bases). Between the trimmed V and J ends, which lost 1 base and 0 bases, there was a span of 17 bases. The germline V gene has CDR1 SGDLS and CDR2 YYNGEE. CDR3 length: 19 amino acids. The full variable domain, completed using reference TRBV9 and TRBJ2-6, is DSGVTQTPKHLITATGQRVTLRCSPRSGDLSVYWYQQSLDQGLQFLIQYYNGEERAKGNILERFSAQQFPDLHSELNLSSLELGDSALYFCASSVFWGQNHSGANVLTFGAGSRLTVL.

The chain uses TRBV27 and TRBJ1-4; 7 positions match TRBD1. The CDR3 is 20 residues long. Germline V gene data show CDR1 as MNHEY and CDR2 as SMNVEV (reference sequence). V dropped 0 bases and J dropped 7; count of bases not matched to a gene: 20. CDR3 amino acids: CASSLSYRDSLGEMGEKLFF. CDR3 nucleotides: TGTGCCAGCAGTTTATCTTATCGGGACAGCCTAGGGGAAATGGGTGAAAAACTGTTTTTT. The full variable domain, in which reference TRBV27 and TRBJ1-4 provide the parts outside the CDR3, is EAQVTQNPRYLITVTGKKLTVTCSQNMNHEYMSWYRQDPGLGLRQIYYSMNVEVTDKGDVPEGYKVSRKEKRNFPLILESPSPNQTSLYFCASSLSYRDSLGEMGEKLFFGSGTQLSVL.

This clone was counted only a few times. CDR3 nucleotides: TGTGCCAGCTCGCCTACAGGGATCCACGAGCAGTACTTC. This codes for CASSPTGIHEQYF. The V and J genes are TRBV7-6 and TRBJ2-7; TRBD1 is a possible D gene (6 bases). V was clipped by 8 bases and J by 5 bases, with 16 bases between them. The CDR3 spans 13 residues. Germline CDR1 is SGHVS and CDR2 is FNYEAQ.

In the case of this clone: The same CDR3 can be traced to other DNA sequences in this sample. This chain connects TRBV6-5 to TRBJ1-5; TRBD1 agrees at 9 bases. V was pared by 6 bases and J by 1 base, with 4 bases of the junction left unmatched. There are 15 residues in the CDR3. Germline values: CDR1 MNHEY, CDR2 SVGAGI. CDR3 coding DNA: TGTGCCAGCAGCACGGACAGGGGAAGCAATCAGCCCCAGCATTTT. It codes for CASSTDRGSNQPQHF.

V gene TRBV6-6 combines with J gene TRBJ2-3, with TRBD2 matching 11 bases. Germline CDR1 MNHNY, CDR2 SVGAGI (reference sequence). CDR3 length: 16 amino acids. After removal of 2 bases from V and 8 bases from J, the junction contained 9 bases not matched to a gene. The chain's CDR3 is CASSYLSGGANGTQYF. CDR3 in DNA: TGTGCCAGCAGTTACCTTAGCGGGGGGGCCAATGGTACGCAGTATTTT.

The DNA of the CDR3 is TGTGCCAGCAGCTCGACTAGCGCCGCAGATACGCAGTATTTT. This translates into CASSSTSAADTQYF. V usage is TRBV7-9 and J usage is TRBJ2-3, with TRBD2 matching over 8 bases. The J segment lost 4 bases and the V segment lost 4 bases, leaving 4 bases of the junction unmatched. Germline values: CDR1 SEHNR, CDR2 FQNEAQ (reference sequence). The CDR3 is 14 residues long.

This clone has just a few counts. The J gene is TRBJ2-1, the V gene TRBV5-1; TRBD1 agrees at 7 bases. Germline CDR1 SGHRS, CDR2 YFSETQ. The CDR3 totals 14 residues. V dropped 4 bases and J dropped 7; count of bases not matched to a gene: 8. In DNA, the CDR3 is TGCGCCAGCAGCAGTATGACAGGGATGAATGAGCAGTTCTTC. It translates to CASSSMTGMNEQFF.

This clone has only one observation. This chain uses TRBV4-2 with TRBJ2-7; TRBD1 aligns across 9 bases. Trimming took 0 bases from V and 5 from J; bases not matched to a gene: 8. The germline CDR1 and CDR2 sequences are LGHNA and YNFKEQ. The CDR3 length is 16 residues. The CDR3 protein is CASSQDGGTGINEQYF. In nucleotides, the CDR3 is TGTGCCAGCAGCCAAGATGGCGGGACAGGGATCAACGAGCAGTACTTC.

The chain joins TRBV11-3 to TRBJ2-5; D is uncertain. This CDR3 comprises 13 residues. Deletions cut 6 bases from V and 2 bases from J, with 10 bases between. CDR1 and CDR2 from the germline V gene are SGHNT and YENEEA. CDR3 loop: CASSRTAQETQYF. In nucleotides, the CDR3 is TGTGCCAGCAGTCGGACGGCACAAGAGACCCAGTACTTC.

V usage is TRBV5-6 and J usage is TRBJ1-2; D perhaps matches TRBD1 (6 bases). The CDR3 runs 11 residues. Trimming took off 3 bases at V and 10 bases at J, with 10 bases between the two ends. Germline V CDR1 and CDR2: SGHDT, YYEEEE. CDR3 DNA: TGTGCCAGCAGCTGGGGGGCAGACTACACCTTC. Translating gives CASSWGADYTF.

V and J are TRBV29-1 and TRBJ1-2; TRBD1 agrees at 8 bases. In germline, CDR1 is SQVTM, CDR2 ANQGSEA. Trimming removed 5 bases from V and 6 bases from J; junction bases left unmatched: 17. CDR3 length: 16 residues. CDR3 in amino acids: CSVFLGVLGQGHGYTF. In nucleotides, the CDR3 is TGCAGCGTTTTCCTAGGAGTTCTTGGACAGGGACATGGCTACACCTTC.

In this sample, this clone turned up a few times. V gene TRBV7-9 combines with J gene TRBJ1-2, with 9 nucleotides matching TRBD1. In germline, CDR1 is SEHNR, CDR2 FQNEAQ (reference sequence). The CDR3 totals 15 residues. V was clipped by 5 bases and J by 3 bases; unmatched bases: 7. The CDR3 bases are TGTGCCAGCAGCCTGGGGACAGGGAAAGACTATGGCTACACCTTC. Its protein is CASSLGTGKDYGYTF.